This is a list of T cell receptor beta chains from one sample in a study of cytomegalovirus exposure and HLA in healthy donors. The repertoire was sequenced with immunoSEQ multiplex PCR; TCRdb's copy has only in-frame clones and lacks some. The sample has around 130,000 clones, approximately 85% seen once. The sequencing input was PBMCs. The receptor source for this set is a boy aged 10-17 years in good health and CMV-seronegative. CDR3s include the opening cysteine and the closing phenylalanine or tryptophan. The D gene is left open where the match is weak. Clone size appears in some rows only: once, few, many, or a class for an expanded clone.

length	size	V	D	J	CDR3	DNA
16	-	TRBV6-1	-	TRBJ2-1	CASSVRIQSSYNEQFF	TGTGCCAGCAGTGTGAGGATCCAGAGCTCCTACAATGAGCAGTTCTTC
15	-	TRBV6-5	-	TRBJ1-2	CASSLGARSSYGYTF	TGTGCCAGCAGTTTGGGGGCGAGGTCTAGCTATGGCTACACCTTC
15	-	TRBV6-1	-	TRBJ2-7	CASSEMTASSYEQYF	TGTGCCAGCAGTGAAATGACAGCCAGCTCCTACGAGCAGTACTTC
17	-	TRBV14	-	TRBJ1-1	CASSQVYEPRMNTEAFF	TGTGCCAGCAGCCAAGTCTATGAACCGAGAATGAACACTGAAGCTTTCTTT
14	-	TRBV7-9	-	TRBJ1-1	CSSSFSTLNTEAFF	TGTTCCAGCAGCTTTTCCACACTGAACACTGAAGCTTTCTTT
13	-	TRBV2	TRBD1	TRBJ1-4	CANGQATNEKLFF	TGTGCCAATGGACAGGCAACTAATGAAAAACTGTTTTTT
14	-	TRBV13	-	TRBJ2-2	CASSLDSNTGELFF	TGTGCCAGCAGCTTAGACAGCAACACCGGGGAGCTGTTTTTT
17	few	TRBV7-2	TRBD2	TRBJ2-3	CASSPRTSGRGTDTQYF	TGTGCCAGCAGCCCCCGGACTAGCGGGAGAGGGACAGATACGCAGTATTTT
14	-	TRBV11-3	-	TRBJ2-7	CASSLKVRAHEQYF	TGTGCCAGCAGCTTAAAGGTCAGGGCCCACGAGCAGTACTTC
13	-	TRBV11-2	-	TRBJ2-5	CASSLAGFGTQYF	TGTGCCAGCAGCTTAGCCGGGTTCGGGACCCAGTACTTC
17	-	TRBV9	-	TRBJ2-7	CASSVSGGRDIYYEQYF	TGTGCCAGCAGCGTGTCCGGGGGGCGGGACATCTACTACGAGCAGTACTTC
17	-	TRBV30	TRBD1	TRBJ2-6	CAWSRTGSAGGANVLTF	TGTGCCTGGAGCAGGACAGGGTCTGCCGGTGGGGCCAACGTCCTGACTTTC
14	-	TRBV29-1	-	TRBJ2-7	CSVTGTRSSYEQYF	TGCAGCGTAACCGGGACAAGGAGCTCCTACGAGCAGTACTTC
15	-	TRBV5-6	-	TRBJ2-2	CASSLSNANTGELFF	TGTGCCAGCAGCTTGAGCAACGCGAACACCGGGGAGCTGTTTTTT
15	few	TRBV4-3	-	TRBJ1-1	CASSQDTGVRTEAFF	TGCGCCAGCAGCCAAGATACGGGGGTTCGTACTGAAGCTTTCTTT
14	-	TRBV18	TRBD1	TRBJ2-7	CASSQTGFSYEQYF	TGTGCCAGCTCACAGACAGGGTTTTCTTACGAGCAGTACTTC
14	-	TRBV5-4	TRBD1	TRBJ2-7	CASRRGQEGLEQYF	TGTGCCAGCAGAAGGGGGCAGGAAGGTTTAGAGCAGTACTTC
16	-	TRBV19	-	TRBJ2-1	CASSIRGTGGYNEQFF	TGTGCCAGTAGTATACGCGGGACCGGCGGGTACAATGAGCAGTTCTTC
16	-	TRBV19	-	TRBJ2-3	CASSAPRGAGTDTQYF	TGTGCCAGTAGTGCCCCCCGTGGGGCTGGCACAGATACGCAGTATTTT
10	-	TRBV19	-	TRBJ1-6	CATSSSPLHF	TGTGCCACTAGCAGTTCACCCCTCCACTTT
15	-	TRBV5-1	-	TRBJ2-7	CASSLGDIASYEQYF	TGCGCCAGCAGCTTGGGGGACATCGCCTCCTACGAGCAGTACTTC
16	few	TRBV4-3	-	TRBJ1-2	CASSQDQQGPPYGYTF	TGCGCCAGCAGCCAAGATCAGCAGGGGCCACCCTATGGCTACACCTTC
15	few	TRBV18	-	TRBJ1-4	CASSIQQATNEKLFF	TGTGCCAGCTCCATTCAACAAGCAACTAATGAAAAACTGTTTTTT
14	-	TRBV29-1	TRBD1	TRBJ1-1	CSGVLGTGHTEAFF	TGCAGCGGTGTGCTTGGGACAGGGCACACTGAAGCTTTCTTT